Following are 13 T cell receptor beta chains from one sample sequenced in a study of T cells expressing NK-cell markers. TCRdb re-called the 5' RACE reads and shows each CDR3 protein once, DNA omitted. This sample carries roughly 180,000 distinct CDR3 sequences, with around 20% going to the ten biggest clones. The specimen sequenced was blood T cells: a sorted CD56 or NKG2C T cell subset, CD4+ or CD8+ T cells, or bulk PBMC T cells (not recorded which). The receptors here all came from a man aged 18 to 69 in good health.

The CDR3 protein is CASSLLPGQLGNTEAFF. The chain is built from TRBV7-2 and TRBJ1-1; TCRdb reports TRBD1, a call that lacks DNA to check it against. The germline gives CDR1 SGHTA, CDR2 FQGNSA. The CDR3 sequence is 17 residues long.

V and J are TRBV6-6 and TRBJ1-4. Germline V gives CDR1 MNHNY, CDR2 SVGAGI (reference sequence). The CDR3 is made up of 11 amino acids. The CDR3 loop is CASRYGDRLFF.

This chain joins TRBV7-9 and TRBJ1-1; with no DNA, the TCRdb D assignment of TRBD1 cannot be verified. The CDR3 has 16 amino acids. CDR1 is SEHNR and CDR2 is FQNEAQ in the germline V gene (reference sequence). The CDR3 reads CASSFEPGVFNTEAFF.

The chain combines TRBV28 with TRBJ2-2; TCRdb names TRBD2, which stays unverified in the absence of DNA. The CDR3 totals 16 residues. Germline V lookup: CDR1 MDHEN, CDR2 SYDVKM. This CDR3 is CASSPRLARNTGELFF.

This rearrangement joins TRBV25-1 to TRBJ2-5; lacking DNA, the TRBD2 call made by TCRdb goes unchecked. The CDR3 extends over 13 amino acids. The germline CDR1 and CDR2 sequences are MGHDK and SYGVNS. The CDR3 sequence is CASSGDFGETQYF.

V usage is TRBV6-1 and J usage is TRBJ2-5; TCRdb names TRBD2, which stays unverified in the absence of DNA. CDR1 is MNHNS and CDR2 is SASEGT in the germline V gene. The CDR3 has 14 amino acids. This CDR3 is CASSAGTSWETQYF.

The CDR3: CSAHGRMNTEAFF. The rearrangement uses TRBV20-1 and TRBJ1-1. The CDR3 covers 13 residues. Germline V gene data show CDR1 as DFQATT and CDR2 as SNEGSKA (reference sequence).

The V call is TRBV27, the J call TRBJ1-1; TCRdb selects TRBD1, and the lack of DNA leaves this call unchecked. This CDR3 has 13 amino acids. CDR1 is MNHEY and CDR2 is SMNVEV in the germline V gene (reference sequence). The chain's CDR3 is CASSYGTGLEAFF.

The V gene is TRBV6-1, the J gene TRBJ2-1; no DNA is available, so the TRBD1 call from TCRdb remains unchecked. Germline V gene data show CDR1 as MNHNS and CDR2 as SASEGT. The CDR3 runs to 15 residues. The CDR3 spells CASRNYRIQYNEQFF.

The J gene is TRBJ2-7, the V gene TRBV9; TCRdb calls TRBD1, which cannot be checked without DNA. Germline V gene data show CDR1 as SGDLS and CDR2 as YYNGEE. CDR3 size: 17 residues. CDR3 region: CASSVATGTGESYEQYF.

This chain links TRBV4-1 with TRBJ2-7. This CDR3 comprises 16 residues. Germline V lookup: CDR1 MGHRA, CDR2 YSYEKL. The CDR3 reads CASSQDFRTNSYEQYF.

CDR3 region: CASSSGTSVSYEQFF. This sequence joins TRBV5-4 and TRBJ2-1; checking the TCRdb D call of TRBD2 is not possible without DNA. The CDR3 spans 15 residues. CDR1 is SGHNT and CDR2 is YYREEE in the germline V gene (reference sequence).

This chain links TRBV2 with TRBJ2-1; TCRdb calls TRBD2, which cannot be checked without DNA. Germline CDR1 SNHLY, CDR2 FYNNEI. There are 15 residues in the CDR3. The CDR3 is CASILPGTKENEQFF.